This TCR beta chain emerged from a study of OX40 agonist ivuxolimab in advanced cancers. This clone has a single count. Repertoires were generated with immunoSEQ multiplex PCR, while TCRdb's copy carries only in-frame clones and drops some. The sample has about 35,000 clones, roughly 89% seen once. The CDR3 has 13 residues. The chain employs TRBV1 and TRBJ2-1. TRBV1 is noted as a pseudogene. This TCR was recovered from an adult with an advanced solid tumor such as melanoma, head and neck, liver or kidney cancer. Sequences were derived from CD4+ or CD8+ T cells sorted from blood, sampled in a trial of the OX40 agonist ivuxolimab. The CDR3 sequence: CTSSQWDYNEQFF. The CDR3 DNA sequence: TGCACCAGCAGCCAATGGGACTACAATGAGCAGTTCTTC.